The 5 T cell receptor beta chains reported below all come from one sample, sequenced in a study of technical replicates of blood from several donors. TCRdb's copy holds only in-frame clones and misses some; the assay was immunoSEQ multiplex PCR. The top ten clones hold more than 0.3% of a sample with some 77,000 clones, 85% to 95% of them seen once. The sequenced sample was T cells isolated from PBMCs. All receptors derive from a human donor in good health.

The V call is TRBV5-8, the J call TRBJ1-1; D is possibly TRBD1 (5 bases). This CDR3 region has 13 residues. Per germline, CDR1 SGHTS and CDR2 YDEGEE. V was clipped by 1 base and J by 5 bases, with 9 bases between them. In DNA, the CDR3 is TGTGCCAGCAGCTTGTCCAGGGTTACTGAAGCTTTCTTT. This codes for CASSLSRVTEAFF.

The CDR3 loop is CASSLSPGLQPQHF. CDR3 in DNA: TGTGCCAGCAGTTTATCCCCAGGGCTTCAGCCCCAGCATTTT. The chain recombines TRBV27 with TRBJ1-5, with D possibly matching TRBD1 (5 bases). The germline V gene has CDR1 MNHEY and CDR2 SMNVEV (reference sequence). V was clipped by 0 bases and J by 6 bases, with 9 bases between them. The CDR3 runs 14 residues.

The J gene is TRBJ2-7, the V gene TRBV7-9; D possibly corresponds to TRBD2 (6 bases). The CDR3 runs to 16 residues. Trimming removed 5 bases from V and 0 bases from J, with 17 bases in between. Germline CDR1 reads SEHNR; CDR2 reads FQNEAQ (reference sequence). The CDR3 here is CASSPTGLRGSYEQYF. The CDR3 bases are TGTGCCAGCAGCCCGACCGGTTTGCGGGGCTCCTACGAGCAGTACTTC.

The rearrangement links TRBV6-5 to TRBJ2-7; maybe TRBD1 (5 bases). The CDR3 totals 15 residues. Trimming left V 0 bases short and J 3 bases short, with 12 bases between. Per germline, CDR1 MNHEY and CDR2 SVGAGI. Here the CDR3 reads CASSYSDISSYEQYF. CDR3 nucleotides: TGTGCCAGCAGTTACTCGGACATCTCGAGCTACGAGCAGTACTTC.

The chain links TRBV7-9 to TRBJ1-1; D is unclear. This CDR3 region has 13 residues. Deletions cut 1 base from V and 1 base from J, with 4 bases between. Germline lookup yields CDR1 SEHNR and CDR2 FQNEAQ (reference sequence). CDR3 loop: CASSLVWNTEAFF. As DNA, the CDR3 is TGTGCCAGCAGCTTAGTATGGAACACTGAAGCTTTCTTT.